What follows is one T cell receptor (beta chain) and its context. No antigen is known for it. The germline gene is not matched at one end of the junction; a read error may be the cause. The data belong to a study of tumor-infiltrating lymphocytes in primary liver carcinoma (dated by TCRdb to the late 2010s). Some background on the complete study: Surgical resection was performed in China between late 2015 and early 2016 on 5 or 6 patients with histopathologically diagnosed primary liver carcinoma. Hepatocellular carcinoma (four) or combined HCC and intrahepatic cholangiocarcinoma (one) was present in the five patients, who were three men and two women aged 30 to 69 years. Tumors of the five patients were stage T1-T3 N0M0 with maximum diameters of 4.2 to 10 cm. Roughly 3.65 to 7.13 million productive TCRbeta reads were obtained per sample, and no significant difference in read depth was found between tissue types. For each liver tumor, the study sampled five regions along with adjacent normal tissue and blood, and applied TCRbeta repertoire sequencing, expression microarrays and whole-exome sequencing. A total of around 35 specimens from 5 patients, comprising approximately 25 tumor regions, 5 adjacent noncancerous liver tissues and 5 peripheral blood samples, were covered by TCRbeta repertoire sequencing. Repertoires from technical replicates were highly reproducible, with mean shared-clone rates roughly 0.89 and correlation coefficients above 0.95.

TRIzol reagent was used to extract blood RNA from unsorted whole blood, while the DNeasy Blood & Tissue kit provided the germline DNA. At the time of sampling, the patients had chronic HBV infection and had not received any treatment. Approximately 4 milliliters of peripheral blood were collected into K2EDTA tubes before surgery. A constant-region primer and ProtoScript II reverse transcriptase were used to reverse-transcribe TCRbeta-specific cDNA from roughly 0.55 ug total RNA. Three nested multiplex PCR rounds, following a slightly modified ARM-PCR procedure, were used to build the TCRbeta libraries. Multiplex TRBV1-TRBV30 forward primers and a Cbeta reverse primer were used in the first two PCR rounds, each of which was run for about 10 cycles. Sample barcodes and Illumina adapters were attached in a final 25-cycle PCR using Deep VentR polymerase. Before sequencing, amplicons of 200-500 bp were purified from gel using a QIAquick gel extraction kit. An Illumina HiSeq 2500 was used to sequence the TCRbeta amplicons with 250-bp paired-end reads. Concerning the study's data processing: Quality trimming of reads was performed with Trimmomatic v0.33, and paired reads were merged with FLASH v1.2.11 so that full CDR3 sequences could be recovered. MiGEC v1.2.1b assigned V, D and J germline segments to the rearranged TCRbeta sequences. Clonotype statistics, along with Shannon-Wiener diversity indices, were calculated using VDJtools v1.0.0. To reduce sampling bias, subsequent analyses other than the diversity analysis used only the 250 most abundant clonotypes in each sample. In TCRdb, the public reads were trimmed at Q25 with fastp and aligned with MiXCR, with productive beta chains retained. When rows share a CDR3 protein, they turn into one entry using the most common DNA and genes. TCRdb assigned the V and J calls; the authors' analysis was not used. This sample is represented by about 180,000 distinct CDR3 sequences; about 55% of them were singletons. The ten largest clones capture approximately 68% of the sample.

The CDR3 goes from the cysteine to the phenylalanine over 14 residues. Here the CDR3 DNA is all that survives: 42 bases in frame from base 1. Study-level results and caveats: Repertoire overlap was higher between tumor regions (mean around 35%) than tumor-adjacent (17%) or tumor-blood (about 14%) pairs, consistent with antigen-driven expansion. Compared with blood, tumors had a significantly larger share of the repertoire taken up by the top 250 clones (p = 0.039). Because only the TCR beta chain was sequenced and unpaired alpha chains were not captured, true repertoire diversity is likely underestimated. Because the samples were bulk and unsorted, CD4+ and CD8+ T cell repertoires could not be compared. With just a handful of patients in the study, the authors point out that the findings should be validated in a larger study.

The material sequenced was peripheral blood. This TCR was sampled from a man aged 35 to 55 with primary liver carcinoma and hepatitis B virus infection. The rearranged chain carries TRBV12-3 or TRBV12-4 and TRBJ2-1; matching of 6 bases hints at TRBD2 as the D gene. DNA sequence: TGTGCCAGCAGTTTTAGCGGAACCTACAATGAGCTGTTCTTC. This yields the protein CASSFSGTYNELFF.